This is a list of T cell receptor beta chains from one sample in a study of T cells after yellow fever vaccination. TCRdb reprocessed the 5' RACE reads via MiXCR and lists one record per CDR3 protein. The sample includes a few hundred thousand distinct CDR3 sequences, over 5% seen only once; the top ten take about 15%. This material consisted of PBMCs, taken 5 days after the yellow fever booster vaccination. The receptors were sampled from a young man who received the YFV17D yellow fever vaccine. CDR3s include the opening cysteine and the closing phenylalanine or tryptophan.

J | V | CDR3
TRBJ2-3 | TRBV5-1 | CASSLGLAEMADTQYF
TRBJ1-1 | TRBV5-8 | CASSSPGLNTEAFF
TRBJ2-7 | TRBV20-1 | CSARDLTSFYEQYF
TRBJ2-3 | TRBV20-1 | CSARDTGTAQYF
TRBJ1-5 | TRBV12-3/TRBV12-4 | CASKLTGYGAGQPQHF
TRBJ2-5 | TRBV29-1 | CSVVPGQGAWEDGETQYF
TRBJ2-7 | TRBV9 | CASSETGTGGYEQYF
TRBJ2-3 | TRBV28 | CASSVVGGSSTDTQYF
TRBJ2-1 | TRBV6-2/TRBV6-3 | CASSQRTSGSIIGNEQFF
TRBJ2-2 | TRBV3-1 | CASSRGGSRTGELFF
TRBJ2-1 | TRBV7-9 | CASSYGTRKNEQFF
TRBJ2-5 | TRBV7-2 | CASSLGSGRGPETQYF
TRBJ2-5 | TRBV20-1 | CSASPPGGRGGETQYF
TRBJ2-1 | TRBV20-1 | CSARISGSSYNEQFF
TRBJ2-2 | TRBV5-1 | CASSPPGANTGELFF
TRBJ1-1 | TRBV28 | CASSLRGPPEAFF
TRBJ2-7 | TRBV20-1 | CSARDVRDSYEQYF
TRBJ2-5 | TRBV5-1 | CASSPRTGEATQYF
TRBJ2-3 | TRBV6-1 | CASSPLGTHGADTQYF
TRBJ1-1 | TRBV5-1 | CASSPFSGDTEAFF
TRBJ2-5 | TRBV19 | CASLERTAETQYF
TRBJ2-3 | TRBV25-1 | CASSEHRGNTDTQYF
TRBJ2-7 | TRBV9 | CASSPPTGGHEQYF
TRBJ2-1 | TRBV20-1 | CSATTGDLGGRINEQFF
TRBJ2-7 | TRBV4-2 | CASSQDLRGTSEQYF
TRBJ2-1 | TRBV7-9 | CASSWGTSRLSYNEQFF
TRBJ2-5 | TRBV7-2 | CASLQGSSKTQYF
TRBJ2-2 | TRBV29-1 | CSVRRGRGGELFF
TRBJ1-1 | TRBV7-6 | CASSFLEGTEAFF
TRBJ1-5 | TRBV12-3/TRBV12-4 | CASSLGPQGIQPQHF
TRBJ2-7 | TRBV21-1 | CASSKGSGVAGVVYEQYF
TRBJ2-1 | TRBV20-1 | CSARWGLGNEQFF
TRBJ2-7 | TRBV7-2 | CASSQRAGTYEQYF
TRBJ2-1 | TRBV19 | CASSIGMAVSDEQFF
TRBJ2-7 | TRBV28 | CASLMQRSSYEQYF
TRBJ2-7 | TRBV20-1 | CSARDPGTGGYEQYF
TRBJ2-1 | TRBV9 | CASSVGPSSYNEQFF
TRBJ2-1 | TRBV15 | CATSRDARLAGPEQFF
TRBJ2-3 | TRBV29-1 | CSKREGGTDTQYF
TRBJ2-1 | TRBV9 | CASSVAARTGEQFF
TRBJ2-7 | TRBV20-1 | CSASRPGGDSYEQYF
TRBJ2-6 | TRBV30 | CAWRPRLSGANVLTF
TRBJ2-5 | TRBV19 | CASSIEETQYF
TRBJ2-1 | TRBV6-1 | CASSDGAYRAAYNEQFF
TRBJ1-1 | TRBV28 | CASSLGGLGGAEAFF
TRBJ1-5 | TRBV20-1 | CSAQRGGLNQPQHF
TRBJ2-2 | TRBV6-1 | CASSRGKAGELFF
TRBJ1-5 | TRBV6-5 | CASSSRDRSNQPQHF
TRBJ2-7 | TRBV30 | CAWRSSGSPAEQYF
TRBJ2-1 | TRBV7-2 | CASSEASGRGNEQFF
TRBJ2-7 | TRBV7-2 | CASSLRFERGEQYF
TRBJ2-1 | TRBV29-1 | CSVDSGRSRGEQFF
TRBJ2-1 | TRBV27 | CASRWTSGTSVKFF
TRBJ1-5 | TRBV7-8 | CASSPDIGSNQPQHF
TRBJ2-1 | TRBV9 | CASSVDRTSGNEQFF
TRBJ2-1 | TRBV29-1 | CSVEGDTTHEQFF
TRBJ2-1 | TRBV3-1 | CASSQDLEREQFF
TRBJ2-5 | TRBV27 | CASSYSVGGQETQYF
TRBJ2-1 | TRBV20-1 | CSASQVTEEQFF